The 11 T cell receptor beta chains below come from one sample, sequenced in a study of blood T cell repertoires in COVID-19. TCRdb's table, derived via immunoSEQ multiplex PCR, lists solely in-frame clones and lacks some. The table shows roughly 69,000 clones, with around 80% occurring only once. Sequencing was done on a sample of peripheral blood. The receptors were gathered from a human donor in a cohort sampled during active COVID-19.

CDR3 residues: CSALVGQGMNTEAFF. CDR3 DNA sequence: TGCAGCGCCCTGGTAGGGCAGGGGATGAACACTGAAGCTTTCTTT. This rearrangement joins TRBV29-1 to TRBJ1-1; maybe TRBD1 (6 bases). The V end lost 7 bases, the J end lost 0 bases, and 18 bases lay between the germline ends. The CDR3 has 15 residues. Germline values: CDR1 SQVTM, CDR2 ANQGSEA.

The V gene is TRBV15, the J gene TRBJ2-7; 7 bases fit TRBD2. This CDR3 comprises 16 residues. V lost 2 bases to trimming and J lost 5 bases; unmatched junction nucleotides: 12. CDR1 is LNHNV and CDR2 is YYDKDF in the germline V gene (reference sequence). The CDR3 nucleotides read TGTGCCACCAGCAGAAGGACTAGAGGGGCGAGGGACGAGCAGTACTTC. This sequence encodes CATSRRTRGARDEQYF.

V is TRBV4-3 and J is TRBJ2-7; 11 nucleotides agree with TRBD2. V gave up 4 bases and J gave up 4 bases; unmatched junction bases: 6. The CDR3 is 15 amino acids. Germline loops: CDR1 LGHNA, CDR2 YSLEER. The CDR3 loop reads CASSLRLAGIYEQYF. Here the CDR3 DNA reads TGCGCCAGCAGCCTACGACTAGCGGGGATTTACGAGCAGTACTTC.

V and J are TRBV5-1 and TRBJ2-5; D remains unclear. This CDR3 contains 14 residues. Germline V lookup: CDR1 SGHRS, CDR2 YFSETQ. V was clipped by 2 bases and J by 1 base, with 9 bases between them. CDR3 sequence: CASSLTSPQETQYF. The CDR3 DNA follows: TGCGCCAGCAGCTTAACATCCCCCCAAGAGACCCAGTACTTC.

The chain couples TRBV18 to TRBJ2-6, with D uncertain. The V gene lost 2 bases and the J gene lost 2 bases, with 7 bases spanning the gap. Germline CDR1 is KGHSH and CDR2 is LQKENI. The CDR3 covers 15 residues. DNA for the CDR3: TGTGCCAGCTCACCATCAGGAACTGGGGCCAACGTCCTGACTTTC. Protein product: CASSPSGTGANVLTF.

The rearrangement links TRBV7-9 to TRBJ2-7, with 9 bases lining up with TRBD1. J was trimmed by 4 bases and V by 3 bases; bases with no gene match: 7. Germline CDR1 is SEHNR and CDR2 is FQNEAQ (reference sequence). This CDR3 spans 15 amino acids. The DNA for the CDR3 is TGTGCCAGCAGCTTGACCGGGACAGGGAATTACGAGCAGTACTTC. As protein: CASSLTGTGNYEQYF.

CDR3 in DNA: TGTGCCAGCAGCGCGGGGGGACAGGGACTTCAGTACTTC. Residues: CASSAGGQGLQYF. V usage is TRBV9 and J usage is TRBJ2-4; 9 bases align to TRBD1. Trimming took 3 bases from V and 11 from J; bases not matched to a gene: 6. Per the germline V gene, CDR1 is SGDLS and CDR2 is YYNGEE. The CDR3 totals 13 residues.

The V call is TRBV28, the J call TRBJ2-7, with TRBD2 matching 16 bases. CDR1 and CDR2 from the germline V gene are MDHEN and SYDVKM. The trim removed 6 bases at V and 0 bases at J, leaving 8 bases unmatched. CDR3 length: 18 amino acids. The CDR3 loop is CASRSPGTSGRASYEQYF. The CDR3 DNA is TGTGCCAGCAGATCCCCCGGGACTAGCGGGAGGGCCTCCTACGAGCAGTACTTC.

This clone has more than one count but fewer than ten. The chain is built from TRBV2 and TRBJ2-7; D is perhaps TRBD2 (5 bases). CDR1 is SNHLY and CDR2 is FYNNEI in the germline V gene. The CDR3 has 13 amino acids. V lost 4 bases and J 4 bases, leaving 11 bases between the germline ends. DNA of the CDR3: TGTGCCAGCAGTGGCGGGTTTCATTACGAGCAGTACTTC. This codes for CASSGGFHYEQYF. Complete variable domain (other parts from reference TRBV2 and TRBJ2-7): EPEVTQTPSHQVTQMGQEVILRCVPISNHLYFYWYRQILGQKVEFLVSFYNNEISEKSEIFDDQFSVERPDGSNFTLKIRSTKLEDSAMYFCASSGGFHYEQYFGPGTRLTVT.

This chain connects TRBV12-3 or TRBV12-4 to TRBJ2-7; no firm D call. V lost 3 bases and J 4 bases, leaving 7 bases between the germline ends. This CDR3 has 12 residues. The CDR3 region has the DNA TGTGCCAGCAGTTTTACTATTTACGAGCAGTACTTC. Protein: CASSFTIYEQYF.

This chain connects TRBV12-3 or TRBV12-4 to TRBJ1-1; the D is unclear. V was pared by 2 bases and J by 7 bases, with 11 bases between. The CDR3 is 13 residues long. The CDR3 is CASSLLGESEAFF. DNA of the CDR3: TGTGCCAGCAGTTTACTGGGAGAGAGTGAAGCTTTCTTT.